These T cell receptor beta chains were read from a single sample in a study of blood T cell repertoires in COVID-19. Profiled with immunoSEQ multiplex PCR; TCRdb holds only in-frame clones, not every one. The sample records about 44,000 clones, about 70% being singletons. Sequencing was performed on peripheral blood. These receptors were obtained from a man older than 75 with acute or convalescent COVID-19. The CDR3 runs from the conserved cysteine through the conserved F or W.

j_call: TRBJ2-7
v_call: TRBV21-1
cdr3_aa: CASSKAKREGPSEQYF

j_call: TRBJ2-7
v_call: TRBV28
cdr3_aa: CASSSRTSEQYF

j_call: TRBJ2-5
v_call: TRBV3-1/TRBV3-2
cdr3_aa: CASRPAVRETQYF

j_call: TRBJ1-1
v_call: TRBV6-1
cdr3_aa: CASSEYMGTPEAFF

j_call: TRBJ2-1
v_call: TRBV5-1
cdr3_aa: CASSFSGGSYNEQFF

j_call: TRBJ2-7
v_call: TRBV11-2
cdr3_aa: CASSSRTRQNFAYEQYF

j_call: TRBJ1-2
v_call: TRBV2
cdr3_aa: CASSEGAGGYTF

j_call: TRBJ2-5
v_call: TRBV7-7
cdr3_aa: CASSSTGVGETQYF

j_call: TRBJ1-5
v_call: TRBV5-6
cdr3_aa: CASTTIRDNQPQHF

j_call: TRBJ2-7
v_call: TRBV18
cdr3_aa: CASSPVLPSGRIYEQYF

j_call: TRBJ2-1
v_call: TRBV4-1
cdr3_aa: CASRTHSGSSYNEQFF

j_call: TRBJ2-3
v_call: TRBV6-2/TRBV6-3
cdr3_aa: CASSQTNTQYF

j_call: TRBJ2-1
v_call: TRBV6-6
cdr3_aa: CASSHSRKRAYNEQFF

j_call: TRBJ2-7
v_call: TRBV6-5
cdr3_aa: CASSYYEGSYEQYF

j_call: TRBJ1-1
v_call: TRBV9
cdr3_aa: CASSPWTGKIEAFF

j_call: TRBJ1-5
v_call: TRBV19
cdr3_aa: CASSIWGRGNQPQHF

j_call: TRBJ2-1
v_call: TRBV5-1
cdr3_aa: CASRRTGSSYNEQFF

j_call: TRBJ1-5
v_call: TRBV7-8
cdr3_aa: CASSLGDSSRQPQHF

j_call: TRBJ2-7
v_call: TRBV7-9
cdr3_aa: CASSPPLTAGNEQYF

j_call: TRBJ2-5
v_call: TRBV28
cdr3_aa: CASSSPTSLPAETQYF

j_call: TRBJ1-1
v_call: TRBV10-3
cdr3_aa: CAISRQGGTEAFF

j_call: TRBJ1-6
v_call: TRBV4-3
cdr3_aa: CASSPMPGFNSPLHF